The T cell receptor beta chain described here comes from a study of cytomegalovirus exposure and HLA in healthy donors. Overall study findings and caveats: Specificity for CMV antigens was confirmed in vitro for three of the CMV-associated chains.

Comments on this clone: Its specificity is not known.

V shed 3 bases and J 0 bases; nucleotides not matched to a gene: 5. Germline V gives CDR1 SGHAT, CDR2 FQNNGV. The CDR3 spans 15 residues. This PCR relied on a set of 60 Vbeta primers and 13 Jbeta primers. TCRdb's table, derived via immunoSEQ multiplex PCR, lists solely in-frame clones and lacks some. In the table there are 200,000 or so clones, 82% of which are singletons. Input material: PBMCs. The gene calls are TRBV11-2 and TRBJ2-7, with TRBD2 matching over 7 bases. The clonotype comes from a boy younger than 10 in good health and CMV-seronegative. CDR3 protein: CASSLGRGSSYEQYF. Here the CDR3 DNA reads TGTGCCAGCAGCTTGGGGCGGGGGAGCTCCTACGAGCAGTACTTC.